What follows are 5 T cell receptor beta chains derived from one specimen sequenced in a study of tissue T cells after allogeneic stem cell transplantation (dated 2022 in TCRdb). Receptor amplification or capture employed the immunoSEQ multiplex PCR assay. The table was pulled from immuneACCESS by TCRdb, which kept in-frame rearrangements only. Such tables lose some clones; where checked, under half of the loss comes from unresolved V genes, and the rest has no known cause. For this sample the table gives around 51,000 clones, of which about 73% were detected only once. About 0.55% of the sample rests with the top ten. Sequencing was done on a sample of sorted cells pooled from one or two spleens. The receptors originated from a pool of C57BL/6 mice in good health.

On this clone itself: The gene names here belong to mouse. The CDR3 goes on 1 residue after the read ends, and that part is filled in from the germline J gene. The rearrangement links TRBV1 to TRBJ2-1, with a tentative D call TRBD2 (6 bases). The CDR3 totals 14 residues. Trimming took off 0 bases at V and 7 bases at J, with 10 bases between the two ends. From germline, CDR1 is NSQYPW and CDR2 LRSPGD (reference sequence). The covered CDR3 bases are TGCACCTGCAGTGCAGATGGGGGTGGAGCTGAGCAGTTC. This encodes CTCSADGGGAEQF. The entire CDR3 sequence reads CTCSADGGGAEQFF.

Turning to this clone: Any gene name here is a mouse gene name. The read ends 1 residue shy of where the CDR3 ends; the end is completed using the germline J gene. V is TRBV29 and J is TRBJ2-7; D possibly corresponds to TRBD1 (5 bases). The length of the CDR3 is 13 residues. Between the trimmed V and J ends, which lost 2 bases and 2 bases, there was a span of 7 bases. The V gene's germline CDR1 is MSHET and CDR2 SYDVDS. The sequenced CDR3 bases are TGTGCTAGCAGTTTACGGACAACCTATGAACAGTAC. The encoded protein is CASSLRTTYEQY. The entire CDR3 is CASSLRTTYEQYF.

Turning to this clone: The germline and genes are mouse ones. The read falls 1 residue short of the CDR3 end, and the missing part is taken from the germline J gene. The chain is built from TRBV19 and TRBJ1-2, with D tentatively TRBD1 (6 bases). The CDR3 spans 15 residues. The germline V gene encodes CDR1 FNHDT and CDR2 SITEND (reference sequence). The V and J ends lost 5 bases and 0 bases respectively, with 14 bases between them. The CDR3 bases that were read are TGTGCCAGCAGCCTACCAGGGGCCTCAAACTCCGACTACACC. It specifies CASSLPGASNSDYT. The whole CDR3 reads CASSLPGASNSDYTF.

This clone turned up a few times. Gene names and germline refer to mouse. The read comes to an end 1 residue before the CDR3 does, leaving the germline J gene to fill in the end. The gene calls are TRBV19 and TRBJ2-1; 12 bases agree with TRBD2. This CDR3 is built from 13 residues. The germline CDR1 and CDR2 sequences are FNHDT and SITEND (reference sequence). With 2 bases clipped from V and 12 bases from J, the junction kept 3 bases outside the gene matches. The part of the CDR3 DNA that was read is TGTGCCAGCAGTATCGGGACTGGGGGGTTGCAGTTC. Translated: CASSIGTGGLQF. The complete CDR3 sequence is CASSIGTGGLQFF.

On this clone: Genes here carry mouse names. The CDR3 is CASSIRGGRFAEQFF. CDR3 DNA (partial): TGTGCCAGCAGTATAAGGGGGGGGCGCTTTGCTGAGCAGTTC. This chain links TRBV19 with TRBJ2-1; TRBD2 agrees at 8 bases. The read halts 1 residue ahead of the CDR3 end, with the missing end drawn from the germline J gene. Germline V gives CDR1 FNHDT, CDR2 SITEND (reference sequence). The CDR3 is made up of 15 amino acids. V gave up 1 base and J gave up 6 bases; unmatched junction bases: 6.